The T cell receptor beta chain described here comes from a study of T cell repertoires in ileal Crohn's disease. Broader study findings: Clonality above 26.8% at surgery always came with endoscopic recurrence. High-frequency clones were more common in sorted CD8 than CD4 cells.

Clones were read by immunoSEQ multiplex PCR, and TCRdb kept only the in-frame ones, dropping some. This sample carries about 16,000 clones, approximately 94% of them seen once, and the ten largest clones take 3.4%. CDR1 and CDR2 from the germline V gene are SGHRS and YFSETQ. Trimming left V 4 bases short and J 0 bases short, with 7 bases between. The CDR3 spans 14 residues. In the case of this clone: No antigen is known for it.

The clonotype was recovered from an adult with Crohn's disease. The rearrangement uses TRBV5-1 and TRBJ1-4; unclear D gene. Sequencing was performed on ileal tissue. CDR3 DNA: TGCGCCAGCAGCGAACAGACAACTAATGAAAAACTGTTTTTT. The encoded protein is CASSEQTTNEKLFF.